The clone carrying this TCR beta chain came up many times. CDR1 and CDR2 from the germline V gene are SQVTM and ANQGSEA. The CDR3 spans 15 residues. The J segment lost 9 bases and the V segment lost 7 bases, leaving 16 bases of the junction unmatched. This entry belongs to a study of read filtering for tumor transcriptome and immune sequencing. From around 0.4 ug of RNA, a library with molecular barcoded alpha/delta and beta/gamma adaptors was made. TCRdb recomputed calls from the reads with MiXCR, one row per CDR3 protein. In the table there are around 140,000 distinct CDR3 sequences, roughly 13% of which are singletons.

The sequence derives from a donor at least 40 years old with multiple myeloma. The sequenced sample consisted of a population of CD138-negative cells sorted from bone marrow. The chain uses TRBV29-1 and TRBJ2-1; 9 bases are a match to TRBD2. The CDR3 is CSASRLAGFVGEQFF. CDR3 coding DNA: TGCAGCGCCTCAAGGCTAGCGGGGTTTGTAGGTGAGCAGTTCTTC.